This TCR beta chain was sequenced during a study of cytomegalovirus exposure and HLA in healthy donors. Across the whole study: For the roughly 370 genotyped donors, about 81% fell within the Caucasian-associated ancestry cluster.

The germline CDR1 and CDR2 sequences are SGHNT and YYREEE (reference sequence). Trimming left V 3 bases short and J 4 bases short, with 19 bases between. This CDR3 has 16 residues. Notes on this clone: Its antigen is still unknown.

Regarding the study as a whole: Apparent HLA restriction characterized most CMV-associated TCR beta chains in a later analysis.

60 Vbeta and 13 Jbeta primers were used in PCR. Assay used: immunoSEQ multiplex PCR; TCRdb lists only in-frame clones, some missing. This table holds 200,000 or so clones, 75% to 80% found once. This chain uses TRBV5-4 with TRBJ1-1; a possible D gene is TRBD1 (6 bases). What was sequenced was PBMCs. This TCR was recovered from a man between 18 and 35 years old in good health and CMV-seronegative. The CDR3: CASSSRGGGVVTEAFF. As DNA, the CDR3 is TGTGCCAGCAGCTCCCGGGGGGGCGGAGTAGTCACTGAAGCTTTCTTT.